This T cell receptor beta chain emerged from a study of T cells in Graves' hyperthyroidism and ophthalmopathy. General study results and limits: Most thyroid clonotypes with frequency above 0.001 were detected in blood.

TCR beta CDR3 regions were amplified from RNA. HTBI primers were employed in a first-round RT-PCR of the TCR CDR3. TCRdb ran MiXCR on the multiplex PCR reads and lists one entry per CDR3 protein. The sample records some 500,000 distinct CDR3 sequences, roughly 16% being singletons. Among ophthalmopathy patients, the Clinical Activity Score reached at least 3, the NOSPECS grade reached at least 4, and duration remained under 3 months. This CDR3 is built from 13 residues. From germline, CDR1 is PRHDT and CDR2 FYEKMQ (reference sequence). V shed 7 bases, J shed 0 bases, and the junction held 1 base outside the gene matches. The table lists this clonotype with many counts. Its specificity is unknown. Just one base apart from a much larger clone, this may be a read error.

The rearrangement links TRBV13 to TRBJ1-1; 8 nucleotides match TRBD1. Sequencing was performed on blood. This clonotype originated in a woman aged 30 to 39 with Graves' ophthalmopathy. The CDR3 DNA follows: TGTGCCAGCAAGGACAGGGTGAACACTGAAGCTTTCTTT. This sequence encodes CASKDRVNTEAFF.